These T cell receptor beta chains were read from a single sample in a study of neoadjuvant anti-PD-1 for oral cavity cancer. Sequenced by immunoSEQ multiplex PCR; TCRdb stores in-frame clones only, minus some. Among 15,000 or so clones listed, approximately 70% were seen once. The source was PBMCs, collected before nivolumab (anti-PD-1) treatment. All receptors derive from a person aged 35 to 85 with oral cavity squamous cell carcinoma. Each CDR3 is given with its conserved first and last residue. D genes are given only for firm matches. A row's size may be missing; if present it is once, few, many or a size class.

d_gene | len | j_gene | abundance | v_gene | CDR3nt | CDR3aa
. | 15 | TRBJ1-1 | . | TRBV18 | TGTGCCAGCTCACCCGGAGCGGGGCAGGACACTGAAGCTTTCTTT | CASSPGAGQDTEAFF
. | 15 | TRBJ1-4 | . | TRBV5-4 | TGTGCCAGCAGCCTCCTGGGACAACTGGAGGAAAAACTGTTTTTT | CASSLLGQLEEKLFF
. | 15 | TRBJ1-4 | . | TRBV4-1 | TGCGCCAGCAGCCAAGAAACGCCAGGGCGTGAAAAACTGTTTTTT | CASSQETPGREKLFF
. | 15 | TRBJ2-3 | once | TRBV7-3 | TGTGCCAGCAGCCCTCAAACGGGAAGAACAGATACGCAGTATTTT | CASSPQTGRTDTQYF
. | 15 | TRBJ1-1 | . | TRBV4-1 | TGCGCCAGCAGCCAAGTGTTGAGGGGTAACACTGAAGCTTTCTTT | CASSQVLRGNTEAFF
TRBD1 | 18 | TRBJ2-7 | . | TRBV9 | TGTGCCAGCAGCGCGTATGAACCGGGACAGGGCTTCATCTCCGAGCAGTACTTC | CASSAYEPGQGFISEQYF
TRBD1 | 14 | TRBJ1-5 | . | TRBV2 | TGTGCCAGCAGAAAAGACAGGGGGTATCAGCCCCAGCATTTT | CASRKDRGYQPQHF
. | 17 | TRBJ2-3 | . | TRBV7-8 | TGTGCCAGCAGCCTAGCCAGGCTGGGGGGGCAAGCGGATACGCAGTATTTT | CASSLARLGGQADTQYF
. | 13 | TRBJ2-1 | . | TRBV29-1 | TGCAGCGTTGAATGGGGAGACCGGGGCCAGCAGTTCTTC | CSVEWGDRGQQFF
. | 13 | TRBJ1-2 | . | TRBV14 | TGTGCCAGCAGCCTCGGACGGAACTATGGCTACACCTTC | CASSLGRNYGYTF
TRBD1 | 15 | TRBJ2-5 | . | TRBV9 | TGTGCCAGCAGCGTAGTACAGGGGAGAGGAGAGACCCAGTACTTC | CASSVVQGRGETQYF
TRBD2 | 15 | TRBJ2-1 | few | TRBV7-9 | TGTGCCAGCAGCCAGGCGGGACTAGCCAACAATGAGCAGTTCTTC | CASSQAGLANNEQFF
TRBD1 | 15 | TRBJ2-7 | . | TRBV7-9 | TGTGCCAGCAGCTTAGCCGGGACAGGGTCTTACGAGCAGTACTTC | CASSLAGTGSYEQYF
. | 15 | TRBJ1-2 | . | TRBV6-6 | TGTGCCAGCAGCCGGACCCCCAGGGCTACCGGCGGCTACACCTTC | CASSRTPRATGGYTF
. | 14 | TRBJ1-5 | . | TRBV10-2 | TGCGCCAGCAGTGATTTCCGGGTGGATCAGCCCCAGCATTTT | CASSDFRVDQPQHF
TRBD1 | 15 | TRBJ2-7 | . | TRBV7-6 | TGTGCCAGCAGCTCTACAGACAGGGGGCTATACGAGCAGTACTTC | CASSSTDRGLYEQYF
TRBD1 | 12 | TRBJ2-7 | . | TRBV10-2 | TGCGCCAGCTCGGGACAGAGCTACGAGCAGTACTTC | CASSGQSYEQYF
. | 16 | TRBJ2-1 | . | TRBV27 | . | CASSLWGGGTQQREFF
. | 12 | TRBJ2-3 | . | TRBV10-3 | TGTGCCATCAGTGAAGCTTCAGATACGCAGTATTTT | CAISEASDTQYF
. | 16 | TRBJ2-1 | few | TRBV7-3 | TGTGCCAGCAGCTTAAAGGCAGGACGGAGGAACAATGAGCAGTTCTTC | CASSLKAGRRNNEQFF
. | 15 | TRBJ2-6 | . | TRBV30 | TGTGCCTGGAGTGTAGCCCTCTCTGGGGCCAACGTCCTGACTTTC | CAWSVALSGANVLTF
. | 15 | TRBJ2-2 | . | TRBV5-1 | TGCGCCAGCGGGCGGAGCCCCCGGAACACCGGGGAGCTGTTTTTT | CASGRSPRNTGELFF
. | 13 | TRBJ1-1 | once | TRBV5-4 | TGTGCCAGCAGCCTTAACAGGCGCTCTGAAGCTTTCTTT | CASSLNRRSEAFF
. | 15 | TRBJ1-5 | . | TRBV5-1 | TGCGCCAGCAGCTTTCAACCAGGGAATAATCAGCCCCAGCATTTT | CASSFQPGNNQPQHF
. | 15 | TRBJ1-1 | . | TRBV6-1 | TGTGCCAGCAGTGAAGTTTGGGGGGCGGACACTGAAGCTTTCTTT | CASSEVWGADTEAFF
TRBD2 | 17 | TRBJ2-3 | once | TRBV30 | TGTGCCTGGAGTGGGGTCTTAGCGGGAGGGCCGGCAGATACGCAGTATTTT | CAWSGVLAGGPADTQYF
. | 12 | TRBJ2-3 | . | TRBV5-1 | TGCGCCAGCAGCTTCTTTACAGATACGCAGTATTTT | CASSFFTDTQYF
. | 14 | TRBJ2-1 | . | TRBV4-1 | TGCGCCAGCACCGAACACTGGGTTAGCTATGAGCAGTTCTTC | CASTEHWVSYEQFF
TRBD2 | 18 | TRBJ2-3 | . | TRBV2 | TGTGCCAGCAGTGAATTCCTTGCGGGGGGGCGTAAATTAGATACGCAGTATTTT | CASSEFLAGGRKLDTQYF
. | 17 | TRBJ2-3 | . | TRBV5-1 | TGCGCCAGCAGCTTGGAGCCGATCGGATTGGGCACAGATACGCAGTATTTT | CASSLEPIGLGTDTQYF
. | 13 | TRBJ2-7 | . | TRBV27 | TGTGCCAGCAGTTTGAGGGAGCGCAGCGAGCAGTACTTC | CASSLRERSEQYF
TRBD1 | 16 | TRBJ2-3 | . | TRBV9 | TGTGCCAGCAGCGTAGGGATGGCAGGGGGATCGAGTACGCAGTATTTT | CASSVGMAGGSSTQYF
. | 15 | TRBJ1-2 | once | TRBV11-1 | TGTGCCAGCAGCGTATCAGCGGGACGTAACTATGGCTACACCTTC | CASSVSAGRNYGYTF
. | 13 | TRBJ2-1 | . | TRBV15 | TGTGCCACCAGCCCCCGAAGGTACAATGAGCAGTTCTTC | CATSPRRYNEQFF
TRBD2 | 20 | TRBJ2-1 | . | TRBV2 | TGTGCCAGCAGGGCCCGAGTGCTAGCGGGTACCCGACTGATCTACAATGAGCAGTTCTTC | CASRARVLAGTRLIYNEQFF
. | 16 | TRBJ2-5 | . | TRBV7-9 | TGTGCCAGCAGCCGATCGTCCGGGATTTTAGGCGGGACCCAGTACTTC | CASSRSSGILGGTQYF
. | 15 | TRBJ1-5 | . | TRBV5-8 | TGTGCCAGCAGCCTGGACATGGGCTCCAATCAGCCCCAGCATTTT | CASSLDMGSNQPQHF
. | 17 | TRBJ1-2 | . | TRBV5-1 | TGCGCCAGCAGCCCCGGCCTGAGGGACACCACTAACTATGGCTACACCTTC | CASSPGLRDTTNYGYTF
TRBD2 | 15 | TRBJ2-3 | once | TRBV5-4 | TGTGCCAGCAGAATTAGCGGGAGCCCCACAGATACGCAGTATTTT | CASRISGSPTDTQYF
TRBD1 | 15 | TRBJ2-1 | . | TRBV11-3 | TGTGCCAGCAGCCCCAGACAGGGATCTTACAATGAGCAGTTCTTC | CASSPRQGSYNEQFF
TRBD2 | 13 | TRBJ2-1 | . | TRBV5-4 | TGTGCCAGCAAACTAGCGGGAGGGACGACCCCCTTCTTC | CASKLAGGTTPFF
TRBD2 | 14 | TRBJ2-1 | . | TRBV5-4 | TGTGCCAGCAGCCGAGACGCGGGGGTTGATGAGCAGTTCTTC | CASSRDAGVDEQFF
TRBD2 | 18 | TRBJ2-1 | once | TRBV11-2 | TGTGCCAGCAGCTCCCAAGCGGGAGGGGAGGTTTCCTACAATGAGCAGTTCTTC | CASSSQAGGEVSYNEQFF
. | 13 | TRBJ1-2 | . | TRBV2 | TGTGCCAACCCGAGTACCCCTAACTATGGCTACACCTTC | CANPSTPNYGYTF
. | 15 | TRBJ1-3 | . | TRBV30 | TGTGCCTGGAGTTCGGGACTAACGGGGTCGGGCACCATATATTTT | CAWSSGLTGSGTIYF
. | 16 | TRBJ1-3 | . | TRBV15 | TGTGCCACCAGCCGCGGAGGTCTCCTCTCTGGAAACACCATATATTTT | CATSRGGLLSGNTIYF
. | 17 | TRBJ1-5 | few | TRBV12-5 | TGTGCTAGTGGTTTGGTTAACCTCGAGGCAGCCAATCAGCCCCAGCATTTT | CASGLVNLEAANQPQHF
. | 16 | TRBJ2-3 | few | TRBV10-1 | TGCGCCAGCAGTACCTCGGGAAGGCTAGGCGCAGATACGCAGTATTTT | CASSTSGRLGADTQYF
. | 13 | TRBJ2-1 | . | TRBV15 | TGTGCCACCAGAGTTAGCACCTACAATGAGCAGTTCTTC | CATRVSTYNEQFF
. | 14 | TRBJ2-2 | . | TRBV18 | TGTGCCAGCTCTAACAGGATGGACACCGGGGAGCTGTTTTTT | CASSNRMDTGELFF
TRBD1 | 19 | TRBJ1-4 | few | TRBV5-1 | TGCGCCAGCAGCTTCGGTATTGGGACAGTAAAGGCTCTACGCGAAAAACTGTTTTTT | CASSFGIGTVKALREKLFF
. | 15 | TRBJ2-7 | . | TRBV5-1 | TGCGCCAGCAGCTTGGCCCCGGGACAAGACTACGAGCAGTACTTC | CASSLAPGQDYEQYF
. | 14 | TRBJ2-7 | . | TRBV5-1 | TGCGCCAGCAGCTTATCTTGGGTATCCTACGAGCAGTACTTC | CASSLSWVSYEQYF
. | 17 | TRBJ1-5 | . | TRBV4-1 | TGCGCCAGCAGCCAATACCCAGGGGAGATCCCAAATCAGCCCCAGCATTTT | CASSQYPGEIPNQPQHF
. | 13 | TRBJ1-1 | . | TRBV7-6 | TGTGCCAGCAGCTTATTAGGGAACACTGAAGCTTTCTTT | CASSLLGNTEAFF
TRBD1 | 13 | TRBJ1-2 | . | TRBV6-1 | TGTGCCAGCAAGACAGGGGAAAACTATGGCTACACCTTC | CASKTGENYGYTF
TRBD2 | 16 | TRBJ2-3 | . | TRBV6-4 | TGTGCCAGCAGTGCTGGGACTAGCGGGGCCACAGATACGCAGTATTTT | CASSAGTSGATDTQYF
TRBD2 | 16 | TRBJ2-3 | . | TRBV6-1 | TGTGCCAGCAGTGAAGGGCTAGCGGGGGGGATAGATACGCAGTATTTT | CASSEGLAGGIDTQYF
. | 12 | TRBJ2-1 | . | TRBV7-3 | TGTGCCAGCAGCTTATACTTGGATGAGCAGTTCTTC | CASSLYLDEQFF
TRBD2 | 13 | TRBJ2-7 | once | TRBV4-1 | TGCGCCAGCAGCTTAGCGGGAGTGGGGGAGCAGTACTTC | CASSLAGVGEQYF